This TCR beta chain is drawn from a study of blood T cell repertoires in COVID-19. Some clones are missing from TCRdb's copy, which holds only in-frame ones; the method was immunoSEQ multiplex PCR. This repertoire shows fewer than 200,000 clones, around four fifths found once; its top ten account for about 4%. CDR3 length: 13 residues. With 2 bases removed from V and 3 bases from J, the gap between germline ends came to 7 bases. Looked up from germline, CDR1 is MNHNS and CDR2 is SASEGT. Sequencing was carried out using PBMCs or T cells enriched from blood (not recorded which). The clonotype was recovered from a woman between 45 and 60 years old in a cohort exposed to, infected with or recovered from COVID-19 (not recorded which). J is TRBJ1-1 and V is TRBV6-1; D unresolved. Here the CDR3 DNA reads TGTGCCAGCAGTGAAACGGGATACACTGAAGCTTTCTTT. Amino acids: CASSETGYTEAFF.